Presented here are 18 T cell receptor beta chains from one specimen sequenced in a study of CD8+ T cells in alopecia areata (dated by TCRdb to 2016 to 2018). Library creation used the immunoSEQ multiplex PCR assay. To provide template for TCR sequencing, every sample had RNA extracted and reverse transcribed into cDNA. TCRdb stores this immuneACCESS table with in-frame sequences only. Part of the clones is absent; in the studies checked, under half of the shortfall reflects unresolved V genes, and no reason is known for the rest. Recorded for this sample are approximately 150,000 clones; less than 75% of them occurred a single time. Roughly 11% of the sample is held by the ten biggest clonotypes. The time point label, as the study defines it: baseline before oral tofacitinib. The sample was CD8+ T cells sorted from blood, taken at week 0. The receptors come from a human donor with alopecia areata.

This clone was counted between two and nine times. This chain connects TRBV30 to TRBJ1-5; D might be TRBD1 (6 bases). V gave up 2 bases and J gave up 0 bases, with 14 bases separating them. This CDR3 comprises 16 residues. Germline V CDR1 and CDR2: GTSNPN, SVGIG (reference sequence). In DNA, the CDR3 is TGTGCCTGGAGTACCGGGACAACTTATAGCAATCAGCCCCAGCATTTT. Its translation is CAWSTGTTYSNQPQHF.

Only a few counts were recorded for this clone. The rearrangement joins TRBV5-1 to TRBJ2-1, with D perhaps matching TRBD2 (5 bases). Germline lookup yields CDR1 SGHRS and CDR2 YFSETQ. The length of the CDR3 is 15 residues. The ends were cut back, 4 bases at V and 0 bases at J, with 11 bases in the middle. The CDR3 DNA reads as TGCGCCAGCAGCCTTCCGGGGAGCTCCTACAATGAGCAGTTCTTC. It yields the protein CASSLPGSSYNEQFF. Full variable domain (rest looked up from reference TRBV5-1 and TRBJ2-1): KAGVTQTPRYLIKTRGQQVTLSCSPISGHRSVSWYQQTPGQGLQFLFEYFSETQRNKGNFPGRFSGRQFSNSRSEMNVSTLELGDSALYLCASSLPGSSYNEQFFGPGTRLTVL.

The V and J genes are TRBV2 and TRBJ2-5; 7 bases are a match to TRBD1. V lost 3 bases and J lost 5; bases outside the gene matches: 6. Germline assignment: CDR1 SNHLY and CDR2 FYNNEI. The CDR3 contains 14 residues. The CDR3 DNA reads TGTGCCAGCAGTGAGAGGGGGCCTGGGGAGACCCAGTACTTC. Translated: CASSERGPGETQYF.

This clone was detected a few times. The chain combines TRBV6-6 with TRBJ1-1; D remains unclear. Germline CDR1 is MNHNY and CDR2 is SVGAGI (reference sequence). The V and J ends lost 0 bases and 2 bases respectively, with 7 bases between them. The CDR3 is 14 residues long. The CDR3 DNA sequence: TGTGCCAGCAGTTACTCGGACGTAAACACTGAAGCTTTCTTT. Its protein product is CASSYSDVNTEAFF.

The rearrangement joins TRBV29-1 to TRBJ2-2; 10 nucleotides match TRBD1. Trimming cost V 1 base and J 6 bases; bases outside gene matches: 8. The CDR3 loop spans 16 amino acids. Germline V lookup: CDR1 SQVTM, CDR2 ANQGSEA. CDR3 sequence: CSVEGSGQGKAGELFF. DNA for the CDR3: TGCAGCGTTGAAGGTTCGGGACAGGGGAAAGCCGGGGAGCTGTTTTTT.

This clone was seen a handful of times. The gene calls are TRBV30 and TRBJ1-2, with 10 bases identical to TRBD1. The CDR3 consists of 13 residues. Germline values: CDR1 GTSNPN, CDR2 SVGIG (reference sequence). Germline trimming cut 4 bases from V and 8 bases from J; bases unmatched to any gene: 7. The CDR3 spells CAWMAGTGVGYTF. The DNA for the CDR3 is TGTGCCTGGATGGCCGGGACAGGGGTCGGCTACACCTTC.

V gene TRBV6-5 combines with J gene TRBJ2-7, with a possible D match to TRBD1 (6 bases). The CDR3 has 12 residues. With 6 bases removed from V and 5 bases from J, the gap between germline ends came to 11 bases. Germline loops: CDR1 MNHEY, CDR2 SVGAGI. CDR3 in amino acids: CASSSGQNEQYF. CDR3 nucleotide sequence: TGTGCCAGCAGCTCTGGACAGAACGAGCAGTACTTC.

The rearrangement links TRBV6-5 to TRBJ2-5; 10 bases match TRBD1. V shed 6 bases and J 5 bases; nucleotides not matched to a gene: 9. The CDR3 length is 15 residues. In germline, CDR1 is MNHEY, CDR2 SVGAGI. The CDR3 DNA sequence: TGTGCCAGCAGCCGCGGGACAGGGGATTACGAGACCCAGTACTTC. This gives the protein CASSRGTGDYETQYF.

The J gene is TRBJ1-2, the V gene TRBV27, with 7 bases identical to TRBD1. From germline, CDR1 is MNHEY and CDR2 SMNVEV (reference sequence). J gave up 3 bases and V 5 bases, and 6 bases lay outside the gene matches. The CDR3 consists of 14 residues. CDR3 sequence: CASSLTGFDYGYTF. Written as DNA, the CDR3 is TGTGCCAGCAGTCTGACAGGGTTTGACTATGGCTACACCTTC.

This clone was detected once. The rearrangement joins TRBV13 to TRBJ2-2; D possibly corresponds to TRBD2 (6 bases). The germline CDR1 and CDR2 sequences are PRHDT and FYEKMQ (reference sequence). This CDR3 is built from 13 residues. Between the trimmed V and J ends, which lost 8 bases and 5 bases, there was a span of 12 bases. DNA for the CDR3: TGTGCCAGCGAGGCAGGGAGGACCGGGGAGCTGTTTTTT. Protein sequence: CASEAGRTGELFF.

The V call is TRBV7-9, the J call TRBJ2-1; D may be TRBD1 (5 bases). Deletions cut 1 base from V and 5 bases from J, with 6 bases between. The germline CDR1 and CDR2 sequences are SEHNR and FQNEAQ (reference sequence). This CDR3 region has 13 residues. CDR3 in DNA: TGTGCCAGCAGCTTAGGACAGAACAATGAGCAGTTCTTC. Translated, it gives CASSLGQNNEQFF.

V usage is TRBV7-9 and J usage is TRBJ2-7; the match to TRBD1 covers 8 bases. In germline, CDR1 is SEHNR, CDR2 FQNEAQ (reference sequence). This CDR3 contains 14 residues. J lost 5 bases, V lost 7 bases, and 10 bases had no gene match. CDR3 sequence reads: CASTRGSQGDEQYF. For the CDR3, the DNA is TGTGCCAGCACCCGAGGGTCACAGGGGGACGAGCAGTACTTC.

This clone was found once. For the CDR3, the DNA is TGTGCCAGCAGGAGGACAGGGGGCCTGAACGAGCAGTACTTC. Translation: CASRRTGGLNEQYF. V usage is TRBV6-5 and J usage is TRBJ2-7, with 11 bases fitting TRBD1. The CDR3 is 14 residues long. Looked up from germline, CDR1 is MNHEY and CDR2 is SVGAGI. J was trimmed by 5 bases and V by 6 bases; bases with no gene match: 6.

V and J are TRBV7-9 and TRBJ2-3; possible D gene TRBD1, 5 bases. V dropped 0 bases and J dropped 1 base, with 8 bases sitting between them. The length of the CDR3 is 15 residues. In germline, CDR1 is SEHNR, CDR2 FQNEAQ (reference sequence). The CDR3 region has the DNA TGTGCCAGCAGCTTAGCCCAGACAGGCACAGATACGCAGTATTTT. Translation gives CASSLAQTGTDTQYF.

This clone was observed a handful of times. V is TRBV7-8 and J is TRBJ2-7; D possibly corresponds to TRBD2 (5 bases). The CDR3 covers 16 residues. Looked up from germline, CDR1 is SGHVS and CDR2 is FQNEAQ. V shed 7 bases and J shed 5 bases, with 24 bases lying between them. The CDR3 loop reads CASTSSGGPRANEQYF. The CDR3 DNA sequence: TGTGCCAGCACCTCTAGTGGAGGCCCACGGGCCAACGAGCAGTACTTC.

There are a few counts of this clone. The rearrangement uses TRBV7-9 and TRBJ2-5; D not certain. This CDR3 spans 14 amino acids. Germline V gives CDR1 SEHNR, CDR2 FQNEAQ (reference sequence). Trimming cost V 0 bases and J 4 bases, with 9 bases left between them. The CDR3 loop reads CASSLAAVLETQYF. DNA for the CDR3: TGTGCCAGCAGCTTAGCGGCAGTTCTAGAGACCCAGTACTTC. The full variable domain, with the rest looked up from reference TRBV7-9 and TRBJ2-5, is DTGVSQNPRHKITKRGQNVTFRCDPISEHNRLYWYRQTLGQGPEFLTYFQNEAQLEKSRLLSDRFSAERPKGSFSTLEIQRTEQGDSAMYLCASSLAAVLETQYFGPGTRLLVL.

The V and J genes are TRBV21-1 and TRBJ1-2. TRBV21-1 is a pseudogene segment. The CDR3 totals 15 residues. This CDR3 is CASSKVLGVNYGYTF. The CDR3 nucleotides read TGTGCCAGCAGCAAAGTACTAGGGGTTAACTATGGCTACACCTTC.

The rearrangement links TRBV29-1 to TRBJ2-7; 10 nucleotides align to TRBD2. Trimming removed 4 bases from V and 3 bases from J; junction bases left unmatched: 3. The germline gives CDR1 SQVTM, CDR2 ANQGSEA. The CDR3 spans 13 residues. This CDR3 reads CSVAGTSDYEQYF. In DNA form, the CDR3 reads TGCAGCGTTGCCGGGACTAGCGACTACGAGCAGTACTTC.